This TCR beta chain is from a study of identifying expanded T cells in peripheral blood. Clones were read by immunoSEQ multiplex PCR, and TCRdb kept only the in-frame ones, dropping some. The table shows tens of thousands of clones, with over 75% occurring only once. Trimming took off 0 bases at V and 5 bases at J, with 6 bases between the two ends. This CDR3 is 13 amino acids long. Germline lookup yields CDR1 SGHKS and CDR2 YYEKEE (reference sequence). No infections or other immune events were documented during collection. The receptor was derived from a person aged 18-70 years in good health. Sequenced: blood. The chain carries TRBV5-5 and TRBJ1-5, with D uncertain. The CDR3 DNA reads TGTGCCAGCAGCTTGGGATGGGATCAGCCCCAGCATTTT. Translating it yields CASSLGWDQPQHF.